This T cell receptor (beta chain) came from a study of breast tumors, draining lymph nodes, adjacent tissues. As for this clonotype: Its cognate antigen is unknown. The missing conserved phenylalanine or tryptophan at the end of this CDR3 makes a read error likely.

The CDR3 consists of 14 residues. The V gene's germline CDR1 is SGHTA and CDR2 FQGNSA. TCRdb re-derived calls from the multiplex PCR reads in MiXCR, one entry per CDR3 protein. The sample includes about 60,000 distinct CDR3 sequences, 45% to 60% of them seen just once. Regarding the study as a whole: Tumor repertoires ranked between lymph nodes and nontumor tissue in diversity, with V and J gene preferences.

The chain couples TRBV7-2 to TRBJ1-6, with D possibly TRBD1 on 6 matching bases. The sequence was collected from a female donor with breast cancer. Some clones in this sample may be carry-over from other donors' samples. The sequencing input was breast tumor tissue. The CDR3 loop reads CASSPGTIRSALHL. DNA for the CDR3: TGCGCCAGCAGCCCTGGGACAATAAGGTCAGCCCTCCACCTT.